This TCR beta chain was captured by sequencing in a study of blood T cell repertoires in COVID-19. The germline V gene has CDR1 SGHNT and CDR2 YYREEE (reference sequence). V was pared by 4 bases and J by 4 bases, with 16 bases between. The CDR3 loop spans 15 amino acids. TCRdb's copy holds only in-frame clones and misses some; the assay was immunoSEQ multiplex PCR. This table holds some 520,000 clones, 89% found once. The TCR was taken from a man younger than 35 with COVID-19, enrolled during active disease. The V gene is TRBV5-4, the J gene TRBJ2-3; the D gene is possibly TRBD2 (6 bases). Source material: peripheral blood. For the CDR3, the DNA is TGTGCCAGCAGCCTAGCGCAGGGCGGGGCAGATACGCAGTATTTT. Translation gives CASSLAQGGADTQYF. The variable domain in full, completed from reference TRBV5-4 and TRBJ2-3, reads ETGVTQSPTHLIKTRGQQVTLRCSSQSGHNTVSWYQQALGQGPQFIFQYYREEENGRGNFPPRFSGLQFPNYSSELNVNALELDDSALYLCASSLAQGGADTQYFGPGTRLTVL.